This T cell receptor beta chain derives from a study of blood T cell repertoires in COVID-19 (dated by TCRdb to the early 2020s). Regarding the complete study: Samples covering the acute and convalescent phases of COVID-19 were provided by collaborators in the United States, Italy and Spain. Subjects who had been exposed to COVID-19, were actively infected with it, or had recovered from it provided the deeply sampled blood TCRbeta repertoires that made up the dataset. A de-identified subject ID, COVID-19 status, age in years and sex were almost always included in the sample metadata. Samples came from the ongoing ImmuneRACE study (first 160 participants) plus 1,254 subjects from 6 global collaborators. Where HLA class I and class II types were available, the types were taken from metadata supplied by the sample provider, not from assay-based typing. A freely available public database, intended as a resource for researchers studying the immune response to SARS-CoV-2, is where the repertoires were released. The prospective study material was composed of cDNA or gDNA derived from T cells, B-cell-depleted T cells, or PBMCs. Here is what the overall study found, with its caveats: The amount of clinical and demographic metadata varied by source and participant and was provided uncurated.

The immunoSEQ Assay, a bias-controlled multiplex PCR, was used to amplify TCRbeta CDR3 regions from genomic DNA. The study's own analysis went as follows. The number of nucleated cells in each sample was estimated by amplification of reference gene primers within the assay. Sequence reads were collapsed and filtered to measure the absolute abundance of every unique TCRbeta CDR3 rearrangement. For each sample, productive Simpson clonality was calculated as the square root of Simpson's diversity index across productive rearrangements. The immuneACCESS repertoire file appears here via TCRdb, limited to in-frame rearrangements. These files lack a portion of the clones; in checked studies, under half of the deficit traces to unresolved V genes, and the cause of the others is not known. V and J calls and clone size follow that table, whereas D and trimming were derived from the DNA. The sample data list roughly 150,000 clones, and 89% of these were observed just once. Of the sample, approximately 3% falls within the top ten clones.

On this clone: Its binding antigen is unknown. Nothing much larger sits one base from this clone, and base qualities are not available.

Each collaborating institution followed its own protocols to collect whole blood in K2EDTA tubes. Collaborator samples were shipped for TCRbeta analysis as frozen whole blood, isolated PBMCs, or DNA extracted from either sample type. The germline V end is reduced by 2 bases and the J end by 9 bases; junction bases left unmatched: 4. CDR1 GTSNPN and CDR2 SVGIG are derived from the germline V gene (reference sequence). Reading from cysteine to phenylalanine, the CDR3 counts 13 amino acids. This entry keeps only the CDR3 DNA: 39 bases, framed from base 1. This receptor was obtained from a man aged 55-75 years with acute or convalescent COVID-19. The source material was peripheral blood. Rearrangement joined TRBV30 to TRBJ1-6; 7 bases in the middle match TRBD1. CDR3 sequence: CAWSTAGGSPLHF. The DNA sequence is TGTGCCTGGAGTACCGCAGGGGGTTCACCCCTCCACTTT.